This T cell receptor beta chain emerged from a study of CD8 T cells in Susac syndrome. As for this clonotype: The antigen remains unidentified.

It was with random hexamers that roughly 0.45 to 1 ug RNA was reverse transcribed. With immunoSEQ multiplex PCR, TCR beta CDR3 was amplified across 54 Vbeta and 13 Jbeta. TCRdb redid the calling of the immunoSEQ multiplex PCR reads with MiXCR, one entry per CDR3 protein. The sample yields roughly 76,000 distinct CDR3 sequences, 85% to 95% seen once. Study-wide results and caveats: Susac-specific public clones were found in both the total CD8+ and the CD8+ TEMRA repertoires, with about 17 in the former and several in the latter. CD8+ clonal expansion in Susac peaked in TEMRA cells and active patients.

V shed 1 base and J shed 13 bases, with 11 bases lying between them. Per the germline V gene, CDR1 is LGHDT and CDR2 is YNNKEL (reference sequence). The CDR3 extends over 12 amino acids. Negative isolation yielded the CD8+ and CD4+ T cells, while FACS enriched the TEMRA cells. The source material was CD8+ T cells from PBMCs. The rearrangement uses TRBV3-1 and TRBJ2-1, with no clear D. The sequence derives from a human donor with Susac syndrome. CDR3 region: CASSQGNSLQFF. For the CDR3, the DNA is TGTGCCAGCAGCCAAGGAAACTCTCTACAGTTCTTC.